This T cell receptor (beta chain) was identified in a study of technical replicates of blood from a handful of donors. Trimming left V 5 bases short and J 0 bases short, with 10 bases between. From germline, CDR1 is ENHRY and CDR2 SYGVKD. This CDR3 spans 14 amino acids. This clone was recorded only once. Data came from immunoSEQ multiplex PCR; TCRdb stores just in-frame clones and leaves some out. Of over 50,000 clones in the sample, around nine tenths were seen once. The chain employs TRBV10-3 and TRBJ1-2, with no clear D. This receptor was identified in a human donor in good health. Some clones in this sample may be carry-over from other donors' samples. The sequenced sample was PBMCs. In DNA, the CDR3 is TGTGCCATCAGTAACGGCGGCTCTAACTATGGCTACACCTTC. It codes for CAISNGGSNYGYTF.